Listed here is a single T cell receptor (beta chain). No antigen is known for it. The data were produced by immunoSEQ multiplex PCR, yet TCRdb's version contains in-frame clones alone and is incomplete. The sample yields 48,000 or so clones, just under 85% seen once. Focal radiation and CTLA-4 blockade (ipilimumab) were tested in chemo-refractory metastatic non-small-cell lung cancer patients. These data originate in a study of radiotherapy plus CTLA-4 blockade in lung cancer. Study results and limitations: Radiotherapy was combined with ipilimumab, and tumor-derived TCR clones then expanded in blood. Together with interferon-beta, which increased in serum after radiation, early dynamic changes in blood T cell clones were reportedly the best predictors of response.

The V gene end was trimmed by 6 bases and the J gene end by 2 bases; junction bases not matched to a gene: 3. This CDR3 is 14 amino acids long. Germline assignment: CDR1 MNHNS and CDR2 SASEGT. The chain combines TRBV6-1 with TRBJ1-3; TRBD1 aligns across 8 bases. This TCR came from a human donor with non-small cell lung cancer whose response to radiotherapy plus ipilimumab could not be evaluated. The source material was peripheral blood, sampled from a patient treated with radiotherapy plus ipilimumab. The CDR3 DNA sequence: TGTGCCAGCAGCGTGACAGGGGCTGGAAACACCATATATTTT. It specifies CASSVTGAGNTIYF.